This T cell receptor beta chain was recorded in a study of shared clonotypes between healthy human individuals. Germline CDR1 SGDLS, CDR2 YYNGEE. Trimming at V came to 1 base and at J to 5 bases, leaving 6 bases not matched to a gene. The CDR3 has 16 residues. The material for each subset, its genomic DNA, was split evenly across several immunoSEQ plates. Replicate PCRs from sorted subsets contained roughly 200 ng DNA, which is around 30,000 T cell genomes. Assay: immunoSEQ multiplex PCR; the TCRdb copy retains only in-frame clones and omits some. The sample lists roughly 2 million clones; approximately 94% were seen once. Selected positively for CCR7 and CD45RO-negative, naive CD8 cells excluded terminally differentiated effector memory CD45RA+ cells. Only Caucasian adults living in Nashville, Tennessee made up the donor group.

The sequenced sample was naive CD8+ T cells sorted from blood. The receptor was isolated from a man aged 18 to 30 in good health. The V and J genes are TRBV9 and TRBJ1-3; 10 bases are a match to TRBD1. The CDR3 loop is CASSVHPGQGRNTIYF. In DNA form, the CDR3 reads TGTGCCAGCAGCGTACACCCGGGACAGGGGAGAAACACCATATATTTT.